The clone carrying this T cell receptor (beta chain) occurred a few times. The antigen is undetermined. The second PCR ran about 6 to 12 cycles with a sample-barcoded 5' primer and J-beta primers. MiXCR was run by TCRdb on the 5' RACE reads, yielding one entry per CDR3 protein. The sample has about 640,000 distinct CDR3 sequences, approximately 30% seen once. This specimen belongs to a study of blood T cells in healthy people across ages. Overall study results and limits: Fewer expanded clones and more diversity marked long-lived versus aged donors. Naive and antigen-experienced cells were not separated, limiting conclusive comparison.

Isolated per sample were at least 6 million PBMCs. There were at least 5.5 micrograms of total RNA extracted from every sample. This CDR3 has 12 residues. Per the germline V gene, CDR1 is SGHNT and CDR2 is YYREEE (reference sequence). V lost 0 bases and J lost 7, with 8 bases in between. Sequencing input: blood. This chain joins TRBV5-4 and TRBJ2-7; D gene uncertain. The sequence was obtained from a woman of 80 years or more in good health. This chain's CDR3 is CASSLEPKEQYF. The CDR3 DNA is TGTGCCAGCAGCTTGGAACCAAAGGAGCAGTACTTC.